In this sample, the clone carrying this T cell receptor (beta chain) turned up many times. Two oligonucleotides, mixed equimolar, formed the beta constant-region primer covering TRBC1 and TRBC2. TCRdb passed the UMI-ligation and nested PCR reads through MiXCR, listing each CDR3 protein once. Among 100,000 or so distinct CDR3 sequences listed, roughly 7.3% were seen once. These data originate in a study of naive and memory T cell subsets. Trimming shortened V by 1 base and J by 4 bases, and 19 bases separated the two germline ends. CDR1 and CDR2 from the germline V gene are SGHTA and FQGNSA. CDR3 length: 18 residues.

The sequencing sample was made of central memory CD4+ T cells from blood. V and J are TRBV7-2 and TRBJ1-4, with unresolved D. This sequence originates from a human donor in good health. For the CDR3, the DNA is TGTGCCAGCAGCTTAGGAGGATTGTCGGCAGGCCTTAATGAAAAACTGTTTTTT. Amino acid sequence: CASSLGGLSAGLNEKLFF.